The rows below give T cell receptor beta chains drawn from one sample of a study of blood T cell repertoires in COVID-19. Produced via immunoSEQ multiplex PCR; TCRdb's table is partial and in-frame only. The table shows hundreds of thousands of clones, with about 88% occurring only once. Specimen: PBMCs or T cells enriched from blood (not recorded which). The receptors shown here come from a woman in her 30s who had recovered from COVID-19. Each CDR3 is given without its conserved first and last residue. Each record gives: J gene, CDR3 length, V gene, CDR3 protein.

J gene: TRBJ2-7
CDR3 length: 11
V gene: TRBV7-9
CDR3 protein: ASSLEVSYEQY

J gene: TRBJ1-5
CDR3 length: 14
V gene: TRBV3-1/TRBV3-2
CDR3 protein: ASSNRGRVSNQPQH

J gene: TRBJ2-1
CDR3 length: 15
V gene: TRBV27
CDR3 protein: ASSLEQDFSSYNEQF

J gene: TRBJ1-1
CDR3 length: 14
V gene: TRBV25-1
CDR3 protein: ASSEWGTGSVTEAF

J gene: TRBJ1-1
CDR3 length: 13
V gene: TRBV28
CDR3 protein: ASSLLSRENTEAF

J gene: TRBJ1-1
CDR3 length: 11
V gene: TRBV10-3
CDR3 protein: AISGQGLPEAF

J gene: TRBJ1-4
CDR3 length: 13
V gene: TRBV5-1
CDR3 protein: ASSKQQTTNEKLF

J gene: TRBJ2-6
CDR3 length: 11
V gene: TRBV29-1
CDR3 protein: SVILSGANVLT

J gene: TRBJ1-4
CDR3 length: 14
V gene: TRBV5-1
CDR3 protein: ASSLDAGTGVSTVF

J gene: TRBJ1-1
CDR3 length: 10
V gene: TRBV28
CDR3 protein: ASGPGVPEAF

J gene: TRBJ2-3
CDR3 length: 14
V gene: TRBV30
CDR3 protein: AWGAQGFTSTDTQY

J gene: TRBJ1-3
CDR3 length: 13
V gene: TRBV5-5
CDR3 protein: ASSLTLASGNTIY

J gene: TRBJ2-1
CDR3 length: 11
V gene: TRBV2
CDR3 protein: ASSGPDSNEQF

J gene: TRBJ1-4
CDR3 length: 14
V gene: TRBV4-3
CDR3 protein: ASSQDLGPTNEKLF

J gene: TRBJ2-3
CDR3 length: 12
V gene: TRBV5-1
CDR3 protein: ASSSVTSTDTQY

J gene: TRBJ1-5
CDR3 length: 12
V gene: TRBV19
CDR3 protein: ASSSYPSNQPQH

J gene: TRBJ2-3
CDR3 length: 15
V gene: TRBV10-3
CDR3 protein: AIRGTTSGGKTDTQY

J gene: TRBJ2-2
CDR3 length: 12
V gene: TRBV2
CDR3 protein: ASIWQANTGELF

J gene: TRBJ1-5
CDR3 length: 13
V gene: TRBV10-3
CDR3 protein: AISSRGEGNQPQH

J gene: TRBJ1-5
CDR3 length: 10
V gene: TRBV28
CDR3 protein: ASSSRDQPQH

J gene: TRBJ1-5
CDR3 length: 13
V gene: TRBV18
CDR3 protein: ASSLGQGWVQPQH

J gene: TRBJ2-3
CDR3 length: 13
V gene: TRBV18
CDR3 protein: ASSPLAGETDTQY

J gene: TRBJ1-2
CDR3 length: 16
V gene: TRBV7-2
CDR3 protein: ASSSRTGTGGDIYGYT

J gene: TRBJ1-1
CDR3 length: 12
V gene: TRBV7-9
CDR3 protein: ASSSQAIDTEAF

J gene: TRBJ2-2
CDR3 length: 12
V gene: TRBV19
CDR3 protein: ASSIRGEGGELF